This T cell receptor (beta chain) was recorded in a study of blood T cell repertoires in COVID-19. In the study overall: Specimens from acute and convalescent COVID-19 originated in the United States, Italy and Spain. PBMCs, B-cell-depleted T cells, or T cells were the source of the cDNA or gDNA that made up the material.

Source study methods: Nucleated cell counts were estimated from reference gene primer amplification. Profiling relied on immunoSEQ multiplex PCR, and the TCRdb table lists in-frame clones only, not all of them. Clone size and V and J calls were adopted from that table, with D and trimming inferred from the DNA. The sample yields roughly 250,000 clones, roughly 86% seen once. This clone showed up just once. V was cut by 5 bases and J by 3 bases, with 17 bases left in between. The germline V gene encodes CDR1 SGHTA and CDR2 FQGNSA. The CDR3 runs 15 residues. The chain employs TRBV7-2 and TRBJ2-7; D is perhaps TRBD2 (5 bases). The clonotype originates from a man aged 40-50 years who had recovered from COVID-19. The sample consisted of peripheral blood. In DNA, the CDR3 is TGTGCCAGCAGCCTTGTGAGCGAGCGGAACTACGAGCAGTACTTC. This codes for CASSLVSERNYEQYF.